This T cell receptor (beta chain) was profiled in a study of human T cells and chemical hapten exposure. The wider study: Reading of the patch tests, which applied 0.01% DPC to the upper back, occurred at 6 days.

This CDR3 spans 12 amino acids. Per the germline V gene, CDR1 is MDHEN and CDR2 is SYDVKM. V was trimmed by 6 bases and J by 1 base, leaving 6 bases between them. Noted time point: pre-sensitization, week 0. The treatment: therapeutic diphenylcyclopropenone sensitization with weekly scalp DPC. Study-level points and caveats: DPC sensitization left the count of TCRs above 1 in 1000 unchanged. Correlating positively with patch test score were the PT1 expanded TCR counts.

Only a few counts were recorded for this clonotype. The antigen is unknown. TCRdb used MiXCR to reprocess the RACE reads, holding one entry per CDR3 protein. The table has 350,000 to 450,000 distinct CDR3 sequences, around 5.5% seen once; the top ten hold 2% to 3%. The specimen comprised whole blood, sampled in connection with sensitization to the hapten diphenylcyclopropenone (DPC). This chain links TRBV28 with TRBJ1-1; D remains ambiguous. The source is a woman aged 45 to 65 with alopecia areata. Some clones in this sample may be carry-over from other donors' samples. The CDR3: CASREGNTEAFF. In DNA, the CDR3 is TGTGCCAGCAGGGAAGGGAACACTGAAGCTTTCTTT. The full variable domain, rest sourced from reference TRBV28 and TRBJ1-1, is DVKVTQSSRYLVKRTGEKVFLECVQDMDHENMFWYRQDPGLGLRLIYFSYDVKMKEKGDIPEGYSVSREKKERFSLILESASTNQTSMYLCASREGNTEAFFGQGTRLTVV.